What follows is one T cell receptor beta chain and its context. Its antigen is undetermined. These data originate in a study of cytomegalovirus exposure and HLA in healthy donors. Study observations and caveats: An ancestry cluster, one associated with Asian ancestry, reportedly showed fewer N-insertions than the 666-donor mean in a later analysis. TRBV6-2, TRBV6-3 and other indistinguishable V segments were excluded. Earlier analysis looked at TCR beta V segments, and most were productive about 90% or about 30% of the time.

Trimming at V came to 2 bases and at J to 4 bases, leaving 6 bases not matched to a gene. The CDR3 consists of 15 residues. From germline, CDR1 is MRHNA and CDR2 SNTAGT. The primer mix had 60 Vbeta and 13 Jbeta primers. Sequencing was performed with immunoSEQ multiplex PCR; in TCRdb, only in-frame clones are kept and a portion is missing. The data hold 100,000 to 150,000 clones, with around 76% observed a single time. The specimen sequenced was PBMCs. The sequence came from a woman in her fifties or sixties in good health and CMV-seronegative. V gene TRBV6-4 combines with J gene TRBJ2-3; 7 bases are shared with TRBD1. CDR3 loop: CASSDRQGDPDTQYF. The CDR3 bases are TGTGCCAGCAGTGACCGACAGGGCGATCCAGATACGCAGTATTTT.